What follows are 20 T cell receptor beta chains derived from one specimen sequenced in a study of T cells after yellow fever vaccination. TCRdb processed the 5' RACE reads anew with MiXCR; each CDR3 protein has one entry. The table lists 500,000 to 650,000 distinct CDR3 sequences, less than 20% of them singletons. The sample here was PBMCs, taken around 5 days after the first yellow fever vaccination. Receptors were obtained from a man aged 18 to 30 who received the YFV17D yellow fever vaccine.

This clonotype has just a few counts. The rearrangement joins TRBV7-9 to TRBJ1-2, with 7 bases lining up with TRBD1. V was pared by 5 bases and J by 8 bases, with 11 bases of the junction left unmatched. CDR1 and CDR2 (germline): SEHNR, FQNEAQ (reference sequence). CDR3 length equals 14 residues. CDR3 coding DNA: TGTGCCAGCAGCAACTCCGGGACAGTCGAGGGCTACACCTTC. This encodes CASSNSGTVEGYTF.

The table lists this clonotype with many counts. Mismatch with germline at one junction end may stem from a read error. This sequence joins TRBV5-1 and TRBJ2-2; no definite D call. CDR3 length equals 14 residues. CDR1 and CDR2 (germline): SGHRS, YFSETQ. DNA of the CDR3: TGCGCCAGCAGCCCCCCGACCTACACGGGGGAGCTGTTTTTT. This codes for CASSPPTYTGELFF.

The chain has TRBV20-1 and TRBJ1-6; 10 bases agree with TRBD1. The germline V gene encodes CDR1 DFQATT and CDR2 SNEGSKA (reference sequence). CDR3 length: 14 residues. J lost 12 bases, V lost 6 bases, and 11 bases had no gene match. For the CDR3, the DNA is TGCAGTGCAAAAAGCGGGACAGGGGTAGGACCCCTCCACTTT. It yields the protein CSAKSGTGVGPLHF.

This rearrangement joins TRBV4-2 to TRBJ2-4, with 7 positions matching TRBD1. V gave up 0 bases and J gave up 8 bases; unmatched junction bases: 16. In germline, CDR1 is LGHNA, CDR2 YNFKEQ. The length of the CDR3 is 18 residues. CDR3 in DNA: TGTGCCAGCAGCCAAGATATGTTGGGGGACAGTCTAAAGGACATTCAGTACTTC. It yields the protein CASSQDMLGDSLKDIQYF.

The chain employs TRBV9 and TRBJ2-5; 10 nucleotides match TRBD2. With V trimmed by 8 bases and J by 3 bases, 7 bases remained unmatched. CDR3 length: 14 amino acids. Germline V gives CDR1 SGDLS, CDR2 YYNGEE. CDR3 protein: CARAGSGGEETQYF. The CDR3 DNA reads TGTGCCAGGGCTGGCAGCGGGGGGGAAGAGACCCAGTACTTC.

The V and J genes are TRBV20-1 and TRBJ2-5; 12 nucleotides agree with TRBD2. After removal of 3 bases from V and 7 bases from J, the junction contained 12 bases not matched to a gene. Germline V lookup: CDR1 DFQATT, CDR2 SNEGSKA (reference sequence). This CDR3 is 16 amino acids long. The DNA of the CDR3 is TGCAGTGCTAGCCCCACTAGCGGGGGGTCTCTTAGGACCCAGTACTTC. Translation: CSASPTSGGSLRTQYF.

This clonotype was observed a few times. This rearrangement joins TRBV6-5 to TRBJ2-2, with unresolved D. The CDR3 loop spans 12 amino acids. The ends were cut back, 7 bases at V and 6 bases at J, with 9 bases in the middle. CDR1 MNHEY and CDR2 SVGAGI come from the germline V gene. CDR3 DNA sequence: TGTGCCAGCAACCGGGCTTCCGGGGAGCTGTTTTTT. Its protein product is CASNRASGELFF.

A few counts support this clonotype. The V gene is TRBV5-1, the J gene TRBJ2-1; TRBD2 aligns across 8 bases. Germline CDR1 SGHRS, CDR2 YFSETQ. Unmatched junction bases numbered 6, after V lost 4 bases and J lost 9 bases. The CDR3 covers 13 residues. CDR3 residues: CASSDPGGGEQFF. The CDR3 DNA reads as TGCGCCAGCAGCGACCCGGGAGGGGGTGAGCAGTTCTTC. Variable domain in full (rest from reference TRBV5-1 and TRBJ2-1): KAGVTQTPRYLIKTRGQQVTLSCSPISGHRSVSWYQQTPGQGLQFLFEYFSETQRNKGNFPGRFSGRQFSNSRSEMNVSTLELGDSALYLCASSDPGGGEQFFGPGTRLTVL.

This clonotype occurred a few times. The rearrangement joins TRBV20-1 to TRBJ2-5; 8 bases align to TRBD2. In germline, CDR1 is DFQATT, CDR2 SNEGSKA (reference sequence). This CDR3 is 12 amino acids long. Here the CDR3 DNA reads TGCAGCCTAGCGGGCCCCCAAGAGACCCAGTACTTC. Translated: CSLAGPQETQYF.

This clonotype was seen a few times. This chain joins TRBV19 and TRBJ2-1; D may be TRBD1 (6 bases). Trimming cost V 3 bases and J 6 bases, with 9 bases left between them. CDR3 length: 13 residues. The germline V gene has CDR1 LNHDA and CDR2 SQIVND (reference sequence). CDR3 sequence: CASSIWGRNEQFF. The CDR3 DNA is TGTGCCAGTAGTATTTGGGGGCGCAATGAGCAGTTCTTC.

The V gene is TRBV11-3, the J gene TRBJ2-1, with unresolved D. Germline assignment: CDR1 SGHNT and CDR2 YENEEA. The CDR3 has 15 amino acids. V was cut by 4 bases and J by 2 bases, with 12 bases left in between. The CDR3 spells CASSSHGSPYNEQFF. CDR3 DNA sequence: TGTGCCAGCAGCTCTCACGGGTCTCCCTACAATGAGCAGTTCTTC.

This clonotype was observed a few times. J is TRBJ2-1 and V is TRBV11-2, with TRBD2 matching over 9 bases. Germline CDR1 reads SGHAT; CDR2 reads FQNNGV. The CDR3 is 19 amino acids. Trimming took 1 base from V and 0 from J; bases not matched to a gene: 10. CDR3 loop: CASSLGVSGGISSYNEQFF. Written as DNA, the CDR3 is TGTGCCAGCAGCTTAGGGGTTAGCGGGGGAATAAGCTCCTACAATGAGCAGTTCTTC.

This clonotype was observed a few times. The gene calls are TRBV2 and TRBJ2-5; tentatively, D is TRBD1 (5 bases). Germline V gives CDR1 SNHLY, CDR2 FYNNEI. CDR3 length: 12 amino acids. V was pared by 9 bases and J by 5 bases, with 13 bases between. The CDR3 loop reads CASLRVGETQYF. CDR3 DNA sequence: TGTGCCAGTCTCAGGGTTGGGGAGACCCAGTACTTC.

This clonotype was found a few times. V usage is TRBV25-1 and J usage is TRBJ1-2; 8 bases agree with TRBD1. The J segment lost 4 bases and the V segment lost 10 bases, leaving 5 bases of the junction unmatched. The V gene's germline CDR1 is MGHDK and CDR2 SYGVNS. The CDR3 is 12 amino acids. In nucleotides, the CDR3 is TGTGCCACCCTACAGGGGGGCTATGGCTACACCTTC. Amino acid sequence: CATLQGGYGYTF.

This clonotype has a handful of counts. V gene TRBV7-2 combines with J gene TRBJ1-5; maybe TRBD1 (6 bases). The CDR3 has 15 residues. Germline CDR1 is SGHTA and CDR2 is FQGNSA. Trimming left V 6 bases short and J 0 bases short, with 12 bases between. The CDR3 DNA is TGTGCCAGCAGTAGGACAGTTTCTAGCAATCAGCCCCAGCATTTT. Its translation is CASSRTVSSNQPQHF.

This clonotype has just a few counts. The chain couples TRBV27 to TRBJ2-1, with D possibly being TRBD2 (7 bases). The CDR3 covers 17 residues. The V gene's germline CDR1 is MNHEY and CDR2 SMNVEV (reference sequence). Trimming cost V 1 base and J 4 bases, with 17 bases left between them. CDR3 bases: TGTGCCAGCAGTTTATGGGCTGAGGGGGGGCTTTACAATGAGCAGTTCTTC. This gives the protein CASSLWAEGGLYNEQFF.

This chain joins TRBV6-4 and TRBJ2-4; D is unclear. This CDR3 has 14 amino acids. Deletions cut 2 bases from V and 9 bases from J, with 14 bases between. Germline-derived CDR1 and CDR2 are MRHNA and SNTAGT. The CDR3: CASSDLTRPCIQYF. CDR3 coding DNA: TGTGCCAGCAGTGACCTAACGCGGCCTTGCATTCAGTACTTC.

The chain couples TRBV2 to TRBJ2-2; possible D gene TRBD2, 5 bases. Trimming removed 5 bases from V and 4 bases from J, with 11 bases in between. The germline V gene encodes CDR1 SNHLY and CDR2 FYNNEI. The CDR3 contains 14 residues. The chain's CDR3 is CASSPDWSTGELFF. The DNA of the CDR3 is TGTGCCAGCAGTCCGGACTGGAGCACCGGGGAGCTGTTTTTT.

A few counts support this clonotype. V gene TRBV20-1 combines with J gene TRBJ2-2; D ambiguous. The CDR3 length is 13 residues. Trimming took off 6 bases at V and 4 bases at J, with 12 bases between the two ends. The germline gives CDR1 DFQATT, CDR2 SNEGSKA (reference sequence). The CDR3 loop reads CSAPELTTGELFF. In nucleotides, the CDR3 is TGCAGTGCCCCGGAGCTAACCACCGGGGAGCTGTTTTTT.

The table lists this clonotype with a count of one. The chain carries TRBV10-3 and TRBJ2-7; TRBD2 matches at 11 bases. This CDR3 has 15 residues. V shed 11 bases, J shed 6 bases, and the junction held 15 bases outside the gene matches. CDR1 and CDR2 (germline): ENHRY, SYGVKD. The CDR3 protein is CAASDSGGAVREQYF. In DNA, the CDR3 is TGTGCCGCCTCGGATAGCGGGGGGGCGGTTCGCGAGCAGTACTTC.